This T cell receptor beta chain was documented in a study of cytomegalovirus exposure and HLA in healthy donors. Background on the study: Genotyping showed around 80% of roughly 390 donors falling in the Caucasian-associated ancestry cluster.

Germline V gene sequence: CDR1 LNHDA, CDR2 SQIVND (reference sequence). V was pared by 5 bases and J by 1 base, with 14 bases between. The CDR3 is 15 amino acids. Primers included in the PCR were 60 Vbeta and 13 Jbeta primers. This table comes from immunoSEQ multiplex PCR, and its TCRdb copy is limited to in-frame clones, with some not included. The sample comprises about 160,000 clones, over 65% of which are singletons, and about 7% rests with the top ten. Concerning this clone itself: Its specificity is not known.

Whole-study findings and limits: One variant, a missense change in DCLRE1C, was linked in a later analysis to TCR beta V- and J-gene trimming. When a later analysis compared HLA-associated TCR beta chains with equally common others, the HLA-associated chains turned out to be more clonally expanded and to have lower generation probabilities.

This TCR was recovered from a man aged 40-55 years in good health and CMV-seropositive. Specimen: PBMCs. The chain recombines TRBV19 with TRBJ1-1, with D possibly being TRBD1 (6 bases). This CDR3 is CASSSRTEENTEAFF. DNA of the CDR3: TGTGCCAGTAGTTCCCGGACAGAGGAGAACACTGAAGCTTTCTTT. The complete variable domain, with remaining parts taken from reference TRBV19 and TRBJ1-1, reads DGGITQSPKYLFRKEGQNVTLSCEQNLNHDAMYWYRQDPGQGLRLIYYSQIVNDFQKGDIAEGYSVSREKKESFPLTVTSAQKNPTAFYLCASSSRTEENTEAFFGQGTRLTVV.